These 4 T cell receptor beta chains share one sample of origin, sequenced in a study of blood T cell repertoires in COVID-19. The repertoire was sequenced with immunoSEQ multiplex PCR; TCRdb's copy has only in-frame clones and lacks some. Of nearly 350,000 clones in the sample, 80% to 90% were seen once. Sequencing was done on a sample of peripheral blood. Source of these receptors: a man aged 30 to 39 with active or convalescent COVID-19.

The J gene is TRBJ2-2, the V gene TRBV5-1; possible D gene TRBD1, 7 bases. Germline V CDR1 and CDR2: SGHRS, YFSETQ. V shed 4 bases and J shed 3 bases, with 16 bases lying between them. This CDR3 is 16 amino acids long. CDR3 amino acids: CASSAGTAYYTGELFF. CDR3 DNA: TGCGCCAGCAGCGCGGGGACAGCTTATTACACCGGGGAGCTGTTTTTT. Filled out from reference TRBV5-1 and TRBJ2-2, the complete variable domain reads KAGVTQTPRYLIKTRGQQVTLSCSPISGHRSVSWYQQTPGQGLQFLFEYFSETQRNKGNFPGRFSGRQFSNSRSEMNVSTLELGDSALYLCASSAGTAYYTGELFFGEGSRLTVL.

There are a few counts of this clone. This chain uses TRBV6-4 with TRBJ1-2; D possibly corresponds to TRBD1 (6 bases). The CDR3 is 19 residues long. The germline V gene encodes CDR1 MRHNA and CDR2 SNTAGT. The V and J ends lost 2 bases and 1 base respectively, with 23 bases between them. CDR3 nucleotides: TGTGCCAGCAGTGACAGCCCTGACCAACCCGTCAGGGGTAACTATGGCTACACCTTC. Its protein product is CASSDSPDQPVRGNYGYTF.

The rearrangement uses TRBV30 and TRBJ1-5; 11 nucleotides agree with TRBD1. Germline V gene lookup returns CDR1 GTSNPN and CDR2 SVGIG (reference sequence). V shed 7 bases and J 4 bases; nucleotides not matched to a gene: 3. The CDR3 consists of 13 residues. In DNA, the CDR3 is TGTGCCTTCGGACAGGGGGCGAATCAGCCCCAGCATTTT. It codes for CAFGQGANQPQHF.

The chain employs TRBV7-9 and TRBJ1-5; D unclear. The CDR3 has 12 residues. V lost 1 base and J 6 bases, leaving 4 bases between the germline ends. CDR1 and CDR2 from the germline V gene are SEHNR and FQNEAQ (reference sequence). CDR3 nucleotides: TGTGCCAGCAGCTTAGATCGTCAGCCCCAGCATTTT. This sequence encodes CASSLDRQPQHF.